Below are 25 T cell receptor beta chains sequenced from a single sample in a study of memory CD4+ T cells and cytomegalovirus serostatus. Single viable CD3+CD4+CD8-CD45RO+ cells were sorted as the memory CD4+ T cells. Sequenced by immunoSEQ multiplex PCR; TCRdb stores in-frame clones only, minus some. The sample holds some 35,000 clones; 65% to 80% are singletons and the top ten take approximately 5.7%. The sample taken for sequencing was memory CD4+ T cells from blood. The receptor set was obtained from an adult in good health and CMV-seropositive.

The rearrangement uses TRBV5-4 and TRBJ1-2; 7 bases fit TRBD1. V was clipped by 4 bases and J by 5 bases; unmatched bases: 8. The germline V gene has CDR1 SGHNT and CDR2 YYREEE (reference sequence). The CDR3 length is 14 residues. The CDR3 bases are TGTGCCAGCAGCCCAGGGGGACAGAGATATGGCTACACCTTC. Translating gives CASSPGGQRYGYTF.

The chain has TRBV6-5 and TRBJ2-7; D ambiguous. The CDR3 runs 13 residues. Germline V gene lookup returns CDR1 MNHEY and CDR2 SVGAGI. Trimming cost V 2 bases and J 3 bases, with 8 bases left between them. The CDR3 spells CASSYIGYYEQYF. DNA of the CDR3: TGTGCCAGCAGTTACATCGGGTACTACGAGCAGTACTTC.

The chain couples TRBV10-3 to TRBJ2-2, with 10 bases aligning to TRBD2. The CDR3 has 15 residues. The germline CDR1 and CDR2 sequences are ENHRY and SYGVKD. J gave up 7 bases and V 4 bases, and 6 bases lay outside the gene matches. In DNA, the CDR3 is TGTGCCATCAGTGTCCGACTAGCGGGTGACGGGGAGCTGTTTTTT. This gives the protein CAISVRLAGDGELFF.

The CDR3 DNA reads TGTGCCAGCAGCTTACTCCCGTCTGGGGCCAACGTCCTGACTTTC. It yields the protein CASSLLPSGANVLTF. V and J are TRBV7-2 and TRBJ2-6; D ambiguous. Germline V CDR1 and CDR2: SGHTA, FQGNSA. The CDR3 runs to 15 residues. The ends were cut back, 2 bases at V and 1 base at J, with 6 bases in the middle. Supplemented by reference TRBV7-2 and TRBJ2-6, the full variable domain reads GAGVSQSPSNKVTEKGKDVELRCDPISGHTALYWYRQSLGQGLEFLIYFQGNSAPDKSGLPSDRFSAERTGGSVSTLTIQRTQQEDSAVYLCASSLLPSGANVLTFGAGSRLTVL.

This chain links TRBV19 with TRBJ2-1, with 7 positions matching TRBD1. The germline V gene has CDR1 LNHDA and CDR2 SQIVND (reference sequence). The CDR3 has 13 residues. Trimming removed 4 bases from V and 9 bases from J; junction bases left unmatched: 6. The CDR3: CASSKGGIGEQFF. CDR3 DNA: TGTGCCAGTAGTAAAGGGGGCATAGGTGAGCAGTTCTTC.

This sequence joins TRBV10-3 and TRBJ1-3; tentatively, D is TRBD1 (6 bases). The CDR3 is 18 amino acids. Trimming took 10 bases from V and 0 from J, leaving 25 bases between them. CDR1 and CDR2 (germline): ENHRY, SYGVKD. CDR3 coding DNA: TGTGCCAGTGGGGGCTTATTAGGACAGACAAGCTCTGGAAACACCATATATTTT. It is translated as CASGGLLGQTSSGNTIYF.

The rearrangement uses TRBV18 and TRBJ2-5, with D hard to call. The CDR3 consists of 15 residues. V was trimmed by 0 bases and J by 5 bases, leaving 13 bases between them. CDR1 KGHSH and CDR2 LQKENI come from the germline V gene. The CDR3 loop is CASSPPGLIGETQYF. The CDR3 DNA reads TGTGCCAGCTCACCACCAGGGTTGATCGGGGAGACCCAGTACTTC.

This clone showed up just once. This rearrangement joins TRBV7-9 to TRBJ2-1; 7 positions agree with TRBD1. This CDR3 spans 13 amino acids. Unmatched junction bases numbered 2, after V lost 7 bases and J lost 2 bases. The germline V gene has CDR1 SEHNR and CDR2 FQNEAQ (reference sequence). The chain's CDR3 is CASTGTAYNEQFF. The CDR3 region has the DNA TGTGCCAGCACGGGGACAGCCTACAATGAGCAGTTCTTC.

This chain uses TRBV10-1 with TRBJ1-2; possibly TRBD1 for D (6 bases). Germline V CDR1 and CDR2: WNHNN, SYGVQD (reference sequence). V was trimmed by 6 bases and J by 4 bases, leaving 9 bases between them. This CDR3 has 12 amino acids. CDR3 in amino acids: CASSRGVYGYTF. CDR3 DNA: TGCGCCAGCAGCAGGGGAGTCTATGGCTACACCTTC.

V and J are TRBV5-1 and TRBJ1-1; 7 bases agree with TRBD1. Germline V gene sequence: CDR1 SGHRS, CDR2 YFSETQ. Losses at the gene ends were 7 bases for V and 11 bases for J; bases not matched to a gene: 17. The CDR3 loop spans 14 amino acids. The CDR3 loop is CASGPGEGAVGAFF. The DNA of the CDR3 is TGCGCCAGCGGCCCGGGGGAGGGGGCAGTTGGGGCTTTCTTT. The whole variable domain, filled in from reference TRBV5-1 and TRBJ1-1, reads KAGVTQTPRYLIKTRGQQVTLSCSPISGHRSVSWYQQTPGQGLQFLFEYFSETQRNKGNFPGRFSGRQFSNSRSEMNVSTLELGDSALYLCASGPGEGAVGAFFGQGTRLTVV.

This clone showed up just a few times. The CDR3 loop is CASSGETRRRPQHF. CDR3 sequence (DNA): TGTGCCAGCAGTGGGGAGACACGGCGGAGGCCCCAGCATTTT. The chain is built from TRBV6-1 and TRBJ1-5; D ambiguous. The CDR3 spans 14 residues. CDR1 is MNHNS and CDR2 is SASEGT in the germline V gene. V lost 4 bases to trimming and J lost 9 bases, with 16 bases between them.

This clone was counted only a few times. V and J are TRBV27 and TRBJ1-6, with D possibly TRBD1 on 5 matching bases. The germline V gene encodes CDR1 MNHEY and CDR2 SMNVEV (reference sequence). The CDR3 is 13 residues long. V was pared by 5 bases and J by 9 bases, with 11 bases between. The CDR3 spells CASSQTGSSPLHF. For the CDR3, the DNA is TGTGCCAGCAGTCAAACAGGTTCTTCACCCCTCCACTTT.

The rearrangement uses TRBV7-3 and TRBJ2-1, with 7 bases matching TRBD1. Looked up from germline, CDR1 is SGHTA and CDR2 is FQGTGA. With V trimmed by 0 bases and J by 5 bases, 4 bases remained unmatched. This CDR3 comprises 15 residues. CDR3: CASSLTGGAHNEQFF. The DNA of the CDR3 is TGTGCCAGCAGCTTAACAGGGGGCGCCCACAATGAGCAGTTCTTC.

This clone has only one observation. This chain joins TRBV4-2 and TRBJ2-1; 9 bases fit TRBD1. This CDR3 is built from 17 residues. After removal of 1 base from V and 4 bases from J, the junction contained 8 bases not matched to a gene. CDR1 and CDR2 from the germline V gene are LGHNA and YNFKEQ. The CDR3 sequence is CASSQVSETGGYNEQFF. Written as DNA, the CDR3 is TGTGCCAGCAGCCAAGTCTCCGAGACAGGGGGATACAATGAGCAGTTCTTC.

The chain uses TRBV5-4 and TRBJ1-1; 9 bases are a match to TRBD1. The V and J ends lost 3 bases and 7 bases, in that order; junction bases with no gene match: 10. The CDR3 extends over 15 amino acids. Germline CDR1 reads SGHNT; CDR2 reads YYREEE (reference sequence). The CDR3 loop is CASSSTGGLLNEAFF. As DNA, the CDR3 is TGTGCCAGCAGCTCTACAGGGGGCCTACTCAATGAAGCTTTCTTT.

The V gene is TRBV11-2, the J gene TRBJ2-2; 7 bases match TRBD2. V shed 3 bases and J 1 base; nucleotides not matched to a gene: 14. Germline V CDR1 and CDR2: SGHAT, FQNNGV. This CDR3 spans 19 amino acids. CDR3 sequence: CASSLRWGGLYGNTGELFF. CDR3 sequence (DNA): TGTGCCAGCAGCTTGAGGTGGGGGGGACTATATGGGAACACCGGGGAGCTGTTTTTT.

The gene calls are TRBV28 and TRBJ2-1, with 14 bases fitting TRBD2. Germline V gene sequence: CDR1 MDHEN, CDR2 SYDVKM. The V and J ends lost 4 bases and 7 bases, in that order; junction bases with no gene match: 9. The CDR3 has 17 residues. The CDR3 loop is CASSSQWTSGRHNEQFF. For the CDR3, the DNA is TGTGCCAGCAGTTCTCAATGGACTAGCGGGAGGCATAATGAGCAGTTCTTC.

This sequence joins TRBV7-2 and TRBJ2-1; 8 bases line up with TRBD1. Germline CDR1 reads SGHTA; CDR2 reads FQGNSA. The length of the CDR3 is 17 residues. Trimming cost V 4 bases and J 4 bases; bases outside gene matches: 12. CDR3 in amino acids: CASSSPGTGMAYNEQFF. In nucleotides, the CDR3 is TGTGCCAGCAGCTCCCCCGGGACAGGAATGGCTTACAATGAGCAGTTCTTC.

The genes are TRBV19 and TRBJ2-1; D possibly corresponds to TRBD2 (7 bases). Trimming left V 5 bases short and J 4 bases short, with 18 bases between. Looked up from germline, CDR1 is LNHDA and CDR2 is SQIVND (reference sequence). This CDR3 contains 16 residues. The CDR3, as DNA: TGTGCCAGTAGTTCTCATGAGGGGGGGCGTTACAATGAGCAGTTCTTC. This codes for CASSSHEGGRYNEQFF.

This clone appeared once. The rearrangement links TRBV4-3 to TRBJ2-2, with 9 bases aligning to TRBD2. The CDR3 contains 17 residues. Germline CDR1 is LGHNA and CDR2 is YSLEER. Trimming cost V 1 base and J 6 bases; bases outside gene matches: 9. DNA for the CDR3: TGCGCCAGCAGCCAAGGGTTGGCTAGCGGGGCACCCGGGGAGCTGTTTTTT. It translates to CASSQGLASGAPGELFF.

The count of this clone is one. The chain recombines TRBV4-1 with TRBJ1-6; 9 nucleotides align to TRBD1. Trimming cost V 4 bases and J 6 bases; bases outside gene matches: 7. This CDR3 comprises 16 residues. The germline V gene has CDR1 MGHRA and CDR2 YSYEKL. The CDR3 reads CASSRTQGASNSPLHF. As DNA, the CDR3 is TGCGCCAGCAGCCGAACACAGGGGGCGAGTAATTCACCCCTCCACTTT.

The chain recombines TRBV5-1 with TRBJ1-2; D is possibly TRBD1 (6 bases). Trimming cost V 0 bases and J 3 bases, with 15 bases left between them. This CDR3 spans 16 amino acids. Looked up from germline, CDR1 is SGHRS and CDR2 is YFSETQ. The CDR3 loop is CASSLGGRGSYYGYTF. In DNA form, the CDR3 reads TGCGCCAGCAGCTTGGGTGGCAGGGGCTCCTACTATGGCTACACCTTC.

The chain joins TRBV4-3 to TRBJ2-3; possibly TRBD2 for D (6 bases). V lost 3 bases, J lost 5 bases, and 6 bases lay in between. This CDR3 comprises 12 residues. The V gene's germline CDR1 is LGHNA and CDR2 YSLEER. CDR3 DNA: TGCGCCAGCAGCCAGGAGGGAGATACGCAGTATTTT. This gives the protein CASSQEGDTQYF.

This chain uses TRBV28 with TRBJ2-3; perhaps TRBD2 as D (6 bases). The ends were cut back, 6 bases at V and 1 base at J, with 14 bases in the middle. Germline CDR1 is MDHEN and CDR2 is SYDVKM. The CDR3 has 15 amino acids. CDR3 nucleotides: TGTGCCAGCAGGACGGGAGCGCTGCGCACAGATACGCAGTATTTT. As protein: CASRTGALRTDTQYF.

This rearrangement joins TRBV19 to TRBJ2-2, with 9 positions matching TRBD1. Germline V gene sequence: CDR1 LNHDA, CDR2 SQIVND (reference sequence). After removal of 5 bases from V and 6 bases from J, the junction contained 4 bases not matched to a gene. The CDR3 contains 14 residues. CDR3 sequence reads: CASSSQGAPGELFF. The DNA of the CDR3 is TGTGCCAGTAGTTCACAGGGGGCGCCCGGGGAGCTGTTTTTT.